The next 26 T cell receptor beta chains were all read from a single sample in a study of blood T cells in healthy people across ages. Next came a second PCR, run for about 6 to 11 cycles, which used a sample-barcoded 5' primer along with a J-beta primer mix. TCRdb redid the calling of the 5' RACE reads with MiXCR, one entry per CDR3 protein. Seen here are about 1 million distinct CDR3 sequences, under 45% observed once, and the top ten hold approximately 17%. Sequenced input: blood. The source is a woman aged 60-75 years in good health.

Here the CDR3 DNA reads TGCGCCAGCAGCTTGGGGACAGGGGAGACTGAAGCTTTCTTT. Protein: CASSLGTGETEAFF. The chain couples TRBV5-1 to TRBJ1-1; 9 bases are shared with TRBD1. Germline V gene data show CDR1 as SGHRS and CDR2 as YFSETQ. Trimming removed 0 bases from V and 5 bases from J; junction bases left unmatched: 2. The CDR3 sequence is 14 residues long.

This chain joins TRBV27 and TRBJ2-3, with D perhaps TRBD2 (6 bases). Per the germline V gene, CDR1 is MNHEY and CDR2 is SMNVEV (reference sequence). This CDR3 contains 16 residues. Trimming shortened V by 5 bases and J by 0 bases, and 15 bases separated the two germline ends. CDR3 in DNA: TGTGCCAGCAGTCCCCCCGGGCGGGGTAGCACAGATACGCAGTATTTT. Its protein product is CASSPPGRGSTDTQYF.

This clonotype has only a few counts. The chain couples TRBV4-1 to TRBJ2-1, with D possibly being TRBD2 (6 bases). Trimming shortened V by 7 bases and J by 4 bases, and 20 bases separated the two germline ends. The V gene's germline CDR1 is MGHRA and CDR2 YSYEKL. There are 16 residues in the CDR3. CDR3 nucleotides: TGCGCCAGCACTTTTTCGTTCGCGGGAAGTTACAATGAGCAGTTCTTC. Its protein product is CASTFSFAGSYNEQFF.

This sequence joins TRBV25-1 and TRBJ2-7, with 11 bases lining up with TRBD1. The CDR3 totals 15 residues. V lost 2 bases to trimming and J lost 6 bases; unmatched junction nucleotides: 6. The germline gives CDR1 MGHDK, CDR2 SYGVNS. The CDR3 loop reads CASSERRTGGGEQYF. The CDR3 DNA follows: TGTGCCAGCAGTGAACGGAGGACAGGGGGCGGCGAGCAGTACTTC.

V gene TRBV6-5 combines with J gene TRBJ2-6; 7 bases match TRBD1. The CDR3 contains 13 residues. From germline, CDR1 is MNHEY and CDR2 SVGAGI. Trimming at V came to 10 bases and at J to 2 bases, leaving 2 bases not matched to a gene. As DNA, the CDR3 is TGTGCCACCAGGGGGACTGGGGCCAACGTCCTGACTTTC. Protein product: CATRGTGANVLTF.

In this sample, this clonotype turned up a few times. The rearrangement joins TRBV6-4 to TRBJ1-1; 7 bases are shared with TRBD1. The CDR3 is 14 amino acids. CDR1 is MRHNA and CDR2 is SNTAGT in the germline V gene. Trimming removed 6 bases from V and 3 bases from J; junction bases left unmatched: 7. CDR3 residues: CASRVTGEYTEAFF. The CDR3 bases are TGTGCCAGCAGGGTAACAGGGGAATACACTGAAGCTTTCTTT.

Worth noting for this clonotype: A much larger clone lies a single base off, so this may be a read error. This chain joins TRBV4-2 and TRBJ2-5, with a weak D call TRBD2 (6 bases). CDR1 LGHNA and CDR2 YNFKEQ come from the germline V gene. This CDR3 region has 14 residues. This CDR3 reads CACSQEDGRPEQYF. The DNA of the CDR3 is TGTGCCTGCAGCCAAGAAGACGGGAGACCAGAGCAGTACTTC.

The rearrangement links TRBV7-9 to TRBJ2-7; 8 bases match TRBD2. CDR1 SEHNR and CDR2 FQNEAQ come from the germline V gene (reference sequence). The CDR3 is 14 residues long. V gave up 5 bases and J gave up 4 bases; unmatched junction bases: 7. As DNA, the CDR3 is TGTGCCAGCAGCGAAAGCGGGAGAGGTTACGAGCAGTACTTC. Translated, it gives CASSESGRGYEQYF.

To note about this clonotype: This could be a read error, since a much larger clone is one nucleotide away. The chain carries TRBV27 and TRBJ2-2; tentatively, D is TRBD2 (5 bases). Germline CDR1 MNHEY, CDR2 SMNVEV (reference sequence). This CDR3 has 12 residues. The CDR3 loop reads CASSLLTGEPFF. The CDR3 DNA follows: TGTGCCAGCAGTTTATTGACCGGGGAGCCGTTTTTT.

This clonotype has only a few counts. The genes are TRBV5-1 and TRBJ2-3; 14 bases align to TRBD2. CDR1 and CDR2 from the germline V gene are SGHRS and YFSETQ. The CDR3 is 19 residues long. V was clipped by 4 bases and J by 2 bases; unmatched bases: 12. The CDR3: CASSPGWRLAGGPTDTQYF. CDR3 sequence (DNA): TGCGCCAGCAGCCCCGGATGGCGACTAGCGGGAGGGCCCACAGATACGCAGTATTTT.

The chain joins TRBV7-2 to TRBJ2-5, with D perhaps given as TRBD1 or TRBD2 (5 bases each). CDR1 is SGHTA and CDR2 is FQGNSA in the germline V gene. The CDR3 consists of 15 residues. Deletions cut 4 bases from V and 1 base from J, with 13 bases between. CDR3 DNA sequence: TGTGCCAGCAGCTCCTCTTCGGGGCCCCAAGAGACCCAGTACTTC. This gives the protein CASSSSSGPQETQYF.

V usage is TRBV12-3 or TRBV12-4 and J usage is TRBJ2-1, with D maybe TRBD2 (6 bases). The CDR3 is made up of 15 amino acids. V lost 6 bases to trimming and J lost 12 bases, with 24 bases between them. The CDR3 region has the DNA TGTGCCAGCAGGGCGGGGACTCACTCCCGGTCGGCGCAGTTCTTC. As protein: CASRAGTHSRSAQFF.

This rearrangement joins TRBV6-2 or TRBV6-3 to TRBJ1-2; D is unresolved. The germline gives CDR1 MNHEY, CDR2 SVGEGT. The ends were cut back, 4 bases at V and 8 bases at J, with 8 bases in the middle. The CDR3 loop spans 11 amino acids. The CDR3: CASSSRRGYTF. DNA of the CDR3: TGTGCCAGCAGTTCCAGAAGAGGCTACACCTTC.

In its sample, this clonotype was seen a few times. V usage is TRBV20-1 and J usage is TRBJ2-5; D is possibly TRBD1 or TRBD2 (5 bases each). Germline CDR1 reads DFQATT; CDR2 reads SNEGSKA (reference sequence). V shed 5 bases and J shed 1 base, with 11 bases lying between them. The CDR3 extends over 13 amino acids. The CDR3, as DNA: TGCAGTGCTGGCCGGGACCCCCAAGAGACCCAGTACTTC. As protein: CSAGRDPQETQYF.

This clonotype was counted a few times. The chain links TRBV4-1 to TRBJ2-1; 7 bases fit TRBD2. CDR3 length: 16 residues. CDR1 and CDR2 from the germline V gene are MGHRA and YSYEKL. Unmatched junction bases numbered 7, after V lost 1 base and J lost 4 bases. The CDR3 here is CASSQVGGSGYNEQFF. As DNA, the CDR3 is TGCGCCAGCAGCCAAGTGGGCGGGAGCGGGTACAATGAGCAGTTCTTC.

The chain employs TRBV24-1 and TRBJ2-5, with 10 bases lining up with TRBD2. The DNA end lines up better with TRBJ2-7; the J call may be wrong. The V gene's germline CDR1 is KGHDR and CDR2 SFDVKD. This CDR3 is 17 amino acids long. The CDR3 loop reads CATSALSGRARWDEQYF. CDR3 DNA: TGTGCCACCAGTGCTCTCAGCGGGAGGGCCCGCTGGGACGAGCAGTACTTC.

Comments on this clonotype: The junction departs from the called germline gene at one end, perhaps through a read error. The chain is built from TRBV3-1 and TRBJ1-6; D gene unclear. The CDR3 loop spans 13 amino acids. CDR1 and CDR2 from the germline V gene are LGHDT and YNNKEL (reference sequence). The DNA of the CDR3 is TGTACCAGCAGCCAAGATTATAATTCACCCCTCCACTTT. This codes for CTSSQDYNSPLHF.

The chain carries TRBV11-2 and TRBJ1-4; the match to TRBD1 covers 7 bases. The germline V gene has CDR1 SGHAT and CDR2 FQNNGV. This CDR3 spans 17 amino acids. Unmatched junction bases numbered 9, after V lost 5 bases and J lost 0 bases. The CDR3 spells CASSPDPGTATNEKLFF. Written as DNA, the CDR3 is TGTGCCAGCAGCCCCGACCCCGGGACAGCAACTAATGAAAAACTGTTTTTT.

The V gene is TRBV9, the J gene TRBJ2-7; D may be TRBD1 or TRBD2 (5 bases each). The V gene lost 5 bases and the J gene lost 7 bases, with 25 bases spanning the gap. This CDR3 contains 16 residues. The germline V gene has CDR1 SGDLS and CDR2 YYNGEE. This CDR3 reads CASRALRGDPTREQYF. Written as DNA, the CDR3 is TGTGCCAGCAGAGCCCTGAGAGGGGACCCTACGAGGGAGCAGTACTTC.

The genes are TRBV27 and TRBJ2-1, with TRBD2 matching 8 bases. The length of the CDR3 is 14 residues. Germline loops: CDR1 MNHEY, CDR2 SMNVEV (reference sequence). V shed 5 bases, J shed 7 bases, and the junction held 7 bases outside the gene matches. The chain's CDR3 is CASSVWLAGNEQFF. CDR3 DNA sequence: TGTGCCAGCAGTGTATGGTTAGCGGGAAATGAGCAGTTCTTC.

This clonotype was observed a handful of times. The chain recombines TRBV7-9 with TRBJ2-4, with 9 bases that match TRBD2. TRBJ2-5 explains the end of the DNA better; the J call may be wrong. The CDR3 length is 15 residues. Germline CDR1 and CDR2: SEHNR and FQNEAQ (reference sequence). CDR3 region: CASSLPLAGWETQYF. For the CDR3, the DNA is TGTGCCAGCAGCTTACCCCTAGCGGGATGGGAGACCCAGTACTTC.

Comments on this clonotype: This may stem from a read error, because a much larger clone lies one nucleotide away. The CDR3 region has the DNA TGTGCCAGCAGTGAAGGGACAGGGGAATCCAAAAACATTCGGTACTTC. It encodes CASSEGTGESKNIRYF. J is TRBJ2-4 and V is TRBV2, with 9 nucleotides matching TRBD1. The CDR3 extends over 16 amino acids. Germline V gene sequence: CDR1 SNHLY, CDR2 FYNNEI.

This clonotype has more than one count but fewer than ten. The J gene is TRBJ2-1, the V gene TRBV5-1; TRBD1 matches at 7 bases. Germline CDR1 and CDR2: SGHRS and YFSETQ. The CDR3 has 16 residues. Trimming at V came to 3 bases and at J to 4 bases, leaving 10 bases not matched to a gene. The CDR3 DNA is TGCGCCAGCAGCTCACCCGGCGGCAGGGGGTACAATGAGCAGTTCTTC. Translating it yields CASSSPGGRGYNEQFF.

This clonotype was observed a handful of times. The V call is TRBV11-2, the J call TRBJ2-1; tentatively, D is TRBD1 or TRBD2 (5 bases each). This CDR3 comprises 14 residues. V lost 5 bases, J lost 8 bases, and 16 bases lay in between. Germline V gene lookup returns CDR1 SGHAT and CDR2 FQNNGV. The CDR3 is CASSLILGAHEQFF. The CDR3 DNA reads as TGTGCCAGCAGCCTGATTCTCGGGGCTCATGAGCAGTTCTTC. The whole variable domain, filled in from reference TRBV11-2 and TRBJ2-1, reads EAGVAQSPRYKIIEKRQSVAFWCNPISGHATLYWYQQILGQGPKLLIQFQNNGVVDDSQLPKDRFSAERLKGVDSTLKIQPAKLEDSAVYLCASSLILGAHEQFFGPGTRLTVL.

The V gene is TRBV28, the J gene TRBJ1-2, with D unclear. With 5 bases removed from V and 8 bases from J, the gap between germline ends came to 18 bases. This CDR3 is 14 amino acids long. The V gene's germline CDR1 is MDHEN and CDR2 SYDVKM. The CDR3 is CASSPSQKVIGYTF. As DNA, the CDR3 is TGTGCCAGCAGTCCTTCCCAGAAAGTAATCGGCTACACCTTC.

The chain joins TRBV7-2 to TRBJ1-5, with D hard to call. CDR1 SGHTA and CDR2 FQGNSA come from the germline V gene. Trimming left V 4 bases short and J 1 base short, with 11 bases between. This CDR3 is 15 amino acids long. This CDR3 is CASSSSPGSNQPQHF. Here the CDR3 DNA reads TGTGCCAGCAGCTCCTCCCCGGGAAGCAATCAGCCCCAGCATTTT.